This TCR beta chain was retrieved from a study of shared clonotypes between healthy human individuals. For the study at large: A donor's plate count was three for CD4 naive and three for CD4 memory; CD8 naive had two and CD8 memory one.

Findings and caveats of the study: Four donors held 5% to 5.5% of naive CD4 clonotypes in common.

V shed 0 bases, J shed 6 bases, and the junction held 7 bases outside the gene matches. The CDR3 spans 14 residues. Germline CDR1 GTSNPN, CDR2 SVGIG (reference sequence). As to this clone: Its antigen remains unidentified.

In the sorted-subset replicate PCRs, approximately 200 ng DNA, some 30,000 T cell genomes, was used. TCRdb's copy holds only in-frame clones and misses some; the assay was immunoSEQ multiplex PCR. The sample lists fewer than 350,000 clones, about nine tenths occurring once. In CD8 memory, CD45RO+ cells were put together with CCR7-negative CD45RA+ TemRA cells. This rearrangement joins TRBV30 to TRBJ1-2; 7 bases are shared with TRBD1. This TCR was recovered from a man younger than 35 in good health. Sequenced material: memory CD8+ T cells sorted from blood. Subset: CD45RO+ cells pooled with CCR7-negative TemRA cells. The CDR3 sequence is CAWSVVGGEDGYTF. CDR3 coding DNA: TGTGCCTGGAGTGTAGTAGGGGGCGAGGATGGCTACACCTTC.